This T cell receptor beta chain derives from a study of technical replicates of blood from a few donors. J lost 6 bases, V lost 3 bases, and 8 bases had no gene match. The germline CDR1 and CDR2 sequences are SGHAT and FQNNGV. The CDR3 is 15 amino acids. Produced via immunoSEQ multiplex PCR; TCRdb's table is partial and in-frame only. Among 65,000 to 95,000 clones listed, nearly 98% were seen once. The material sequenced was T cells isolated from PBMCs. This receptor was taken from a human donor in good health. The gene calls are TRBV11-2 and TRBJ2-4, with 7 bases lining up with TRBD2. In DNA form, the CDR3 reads TGTGCCAGCAGCTTTCCCGCGGGAGCAGGAAACATTCAGTACTTC. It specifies CASSFPAGAGNIQYF. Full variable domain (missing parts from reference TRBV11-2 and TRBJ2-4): EAGVAQSPRYKIIEKRQSVAFWCNPISGHATLYWYQQILGQGPKLLIQFQNNGVVDDSQLPKDRFSAERLKGVDSTLKIQPAKLEDSAVYLCASSFPAGAGNIQYFGAGTRLSVL.